Listed here are 5 T cell receptor beta chains from one sample, sequenced in a study of blood T cell repertoires in COVID-19. Clones were read by immunoSEQ multiplex PCR, and TCRdb kept only the in-frame ones, dropping some. Found here are a few hundred thousand clones, less than 90% of them singletons; the top ten hold approximately 2%. Sequenced: peripheral blood. The receptors were gathered from a man between 25 and 39 years old with active or convalescent COVID-19.

The V gene is TRBV6-5, the J gene TRBJ1-6, with D perhaps TRBD1 (5 bases). CDR3 length: 14 amino acids. In germline, CDR1 is MNHEY, CDR2 SVGAGI. The ends were cut back, 9 bases at V and 8 bases at J, with 17 bases in the middle. The DNA of the CDR3 is TGTGCCAGTGCCCAGGGTTTCCCAGATTCACCCCTCCACTTT. It is translated as CASAQGFPDSPLHF.

V gene TRBV7-8 combines with J gene TRBJ1-2; D may be TRBD1 (6 bases). The CDR3 spans 14 residues. Germline CDR1 and CDR2: SGHVS and FQNEAQ. The V gene lost 3 bases and the J gene lost 6 bases, with 14 bases spanning the gap. The DNA for the CDR3 is TGTGCCAGCAGCTTGGGACACGCATCTGATGGCTACACCTTC. Its protein is CASSLGHASDGYTF. The full variable domain, completed using reference TRBV7-8 and TRBJ1-2, is GAGVSQSPRYKVAKRGQDVALRCDPISGHVSLFWYQQALGQGPEFLTYFQNEAQLDKSGLPSDRFFAERPEGSVSTLKIQRTQQEDSAVYLCASSLGHASDGYTFGSGTRLTVV.

This chain joins TRBV5-1 and TRBJ1-2, with no clear D. There are 15 residues in the CDR3. Trimming took 0 bases from V and 4 from J, leaving 13 bases between them. Germline V gene sequence: CDR1 SGHRS, CDR2 YFSETQ. The CDR3: CASSLDEGRSYGYTF. The CDR3, as DNA: TGCGCCAGCAGCTTGGATGAGGGAAGGAGCTATGGCTACACCTTC.

The chain carries TRBV29-1 and TRBJ2-3; 7 nucleotides line up with TRBD2. Unmatched junction bases numbered 15, after V lost 6 bases and J lost 6 bases. Germline CDR1 SQVTM, CDR2 ANQGSEA. The CDR3 is made up of 15 amino acids. CDR3 nucleotides: TGCAGCGTGACCAAATTGTACGGGGGGACGGATACGCAGTATTTT. Amino acid sequence: CSVTKLYGGTDTQYF.

Written as DNA, the CDR3 is TGTGCCAGCAGCAAACTAGCGCGGCTAGGCCAAGATACGCAGTATTTT. It is translated as CASSKLARLGQDTQYF. The chain links TRBV3-1 (or the pseudogene TRBV3-2) to TRBJ2-3; 7 bases match TRBD2. Per germline, CDR1 LGHDT and CDR2 YNNKEL (reference sequence). J gave up 5 bases and V 5 bases, and 13 bases lay outside the gene matches. The CDR3 consists of 16 residues.